The clone carrying this T cell receptor (beta chain) was seen a handful of times. The antigen is not known. V shed 0 bases and J shed 5 bases, with 5 bases lying between them. CDR1 and CDR2 (germline): SGHNT, YYREEE (reference sequence). The CDR3 extends over 12 amino acids. The entirety of the isolated RNA underwent reverse transcription, so expressed TCRB transcripts were sequenced. Assay used: immunoSEQ multiplex PCR; TCRdb lists only in-frame clones, some missing. The sample lists roughly 260,000 clones, about 11% occurring once. This sample is part of a study of beta chain features in type 1 diabetes. Study conclusions and caveats: Type 1 diabetes patients showed a moderate but significant shortening of TCRB CDR3s in all four CD4+ subsets. Among type 1 diabetes patients, VDJ junctions had fewer insertions and more deletions. An over-representation of cells with high TCR expression could result from cDNA sequencing. The similarity of naive, central memory and Treg TCRB repertoires appeared greater among patients than among healthy donors. With patients and controls alike, PCR might favor shorter templates to an equal degree.

The gene calls are TRBV5-4 and TRBJ1-1; D gene unclear. The material sequenced was naive CD4+ T cells from blood. The origin of this receptor is a man in his thirties or forties with type 1 diabetes. The CDR3 nucleotides are TGTGCCAGCAGCTTGGACTGGACTGAAGCTTTCTTT. Translation: CASSLDWTEAFF.